This T cell receptor beta chain is drawn from a study of shared T cell receptors in the human thymus. Using immunoSEQ multiplex PCR, the repertoire was profiled, and TCRdb retains in-frame clones only, with some absent. The top ten hold roughly 0.0097% of the sample, which has some 720,000 clones, roughly 90% seen once. This clone was detected once. These data are also associated with another study on human thymus T cells.

This receptor was taken from a boy younger than two with a congenital heart defect. The sequencing input was thymocytes.

CDR3 sequence reads: CASSQDPRVNGYTF. The CDR3 bases are TGCGCCAGCAGCCAAGATCCCCGTGTAAATGGCTACACCTTC. The chain has TRBV4-1 and TRBJ1-2, with D unresolved. The CDR3 spans 14 residues. CDR1 and CDR2 from the germline V gene are MGHRA and YSYEKL. Trimming took 0 bases from V and 6 from J, leaving 11 bases between them.